This T cell receptor beta chain comes out of a study of cytomegalovirus exposure and HLA in healthy donors. Notes on the study in general: Specific recognition of CMV antigens was confirmed in vitro for a few chains (all CMV-associated). Some TCR beta chains (about 170 of them) were listed as cytomegalovirus-associated.

V shed 1 base and J shed 1 base, with 10 bases lying between them. Germline CDR1 reads MGHRA; CDR2 reads YSYEKL. CDR3 length equals 15 residues. On this clone: Its target is unknown.

The table came from immunoSEQ multiplex PCR; TCRdb's copy has only in-frame clones and leaves some out. The repertoire holds some 70,000 clones, with roughly 96% as singletons. Sequenced material: PBMCs. The receptor's source is a man aged 18 to 30 in good health and CMV-seronegative. V usage is TRBV4-1 and J usage is TRBJ1-1, with D unresolved. Here the CDR3 reads CASSQVSSGNTEAFF. The CDR3 DNA follows: TGCGCCAGCAGCCAAGTTTCTTCAGGGAACACTGAAGCTTTCTTT.